This T cell receptor (beta chain) is from a study of blood T cell repertoires in COVID-19. The germline CDR1 and CDR2 sequences are SGHRS and YFSETQ. Trimming cost V 0 bases and J 4 bases, with 13 bases left between them. This CDR3 is built from 15 residues. The protocol was immunoSEQ multiplex PCR, while the TCRdb copy is restricted to in-frame clones and leaves out a portion. The sample holds fewer than 300,000 clones; approximately 85% are singletons and the top ten take 0.75% to 0.95%. This receptor was identified in a human donor with COVID-19, enrolled during active disease. The donor label of this sample is uncertain. Sequenced input: peripheral blood. The chain joins TRBV5-1 to TRBJ2-5, with D possibly TRBD1 on 5 matching bases. CDR3 nucleotides: TGCGCCAGCAGCTTGGTAGGGGCCCTGGGAGAGACCCAGTACTTC. It specifies CASSLVGALGETQYF. Full variable domain (missing parts from reference TRBV5-1 and TRBJ2-5): KAGVTQTPRYLIKTRGQQVTLSCSPISGHRSVSWYQQTPGQGLQFLFEYFSETQRNKGNFPGRFSGRQFSNSRSEMNVSTLELGDSALYLCASSLVGALGETQYFGPGTRLLVL.